Described below is a single T cell receptor beta chain sequence and its context. The data derive from a study of control samples from healthy donors and cancer patients. The table came from immunoSEQ multiplex PCR; TCRdb's copy has only in-frame clones and leaves some out. The table shows about 85,000 clones, with less than 90% occurring only once. The CDR3 spans 16 residues. With V trimmed by 0 bases and J by 4 bases, 4 bases remained unmatched. Per germline, CDR1 SGHDT and CDR2 YYEEEE. Sequencing was performed on blood. This clonotype was obtained from an older woman in good health. This sequence joins TRBV5-6 and TRBJ2-3; the match to TRBD1 covers 11 bases. CDR3 in DNA: TGTGCCAGCAGCTTGGATCCGGGACAGGGGGCAGATACGCAGTATTTT. Residues: CASSLDPGQGADTQYF. Full variable domain (remainder filled in from reference TRBV5-6 and TRBJ2-3): DAGVTQSPTHLIKTRGQQVTLRCSPKSGHDTVSWYQQALGQGPQFIFQYYEEEERQRGNFPDRFSGHQFPNYSSELNVNALLLGDSALYLCASSLDPGQGADTQYFGPGTRLTVL.